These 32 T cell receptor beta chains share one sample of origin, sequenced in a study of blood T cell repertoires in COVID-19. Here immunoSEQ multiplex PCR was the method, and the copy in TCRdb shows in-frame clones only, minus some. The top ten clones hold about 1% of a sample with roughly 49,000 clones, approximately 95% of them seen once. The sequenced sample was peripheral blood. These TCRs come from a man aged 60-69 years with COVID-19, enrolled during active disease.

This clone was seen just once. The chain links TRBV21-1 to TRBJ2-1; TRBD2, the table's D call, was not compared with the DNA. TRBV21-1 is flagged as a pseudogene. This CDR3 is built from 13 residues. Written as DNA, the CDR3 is TGTGCCAGCAGCAAAGTGGAGACCGAAAAGCAGTTCTTC. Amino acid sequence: CASSKVETEKQFF.

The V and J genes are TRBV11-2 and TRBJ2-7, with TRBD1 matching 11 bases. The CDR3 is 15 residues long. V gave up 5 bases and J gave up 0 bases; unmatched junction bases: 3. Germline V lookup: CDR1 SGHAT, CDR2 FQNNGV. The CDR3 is CASSVGQGASYEQYF. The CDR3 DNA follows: TGTGCCAGCAGCGTAGGACAGGGGGCCTCCTACGAGCAGTACTTC.

This CDR3 is CASSLSGGNYNEQFF. The DNA for the CDR3 is TGCGCCAGCAGCCTCAGCGGGGGGAATTACAATGAGCAGTTCTTC. V and J are TRBV5-1 and TRBJ2-1, with TRBD2 identical over 9 bases. J was trimmed by 4 bases and V by 4 bases; bases with no gene match: 6. The germline CDR1 and CDR2 sequences are SGHRS and YFSETQ. The CDR3 is 15 residues long.

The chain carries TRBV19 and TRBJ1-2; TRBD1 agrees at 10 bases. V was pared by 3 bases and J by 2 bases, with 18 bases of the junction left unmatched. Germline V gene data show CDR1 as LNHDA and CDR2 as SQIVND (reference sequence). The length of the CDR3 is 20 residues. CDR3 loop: CASSIRTRRTPGQGNYGYTF. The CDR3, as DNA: TGTGCCAGTAGTATCAGAACCCGAAGGACGCCGGGACAGGGGAACTATGGCTACACCTTC.

CDR3 loop: CASSDSGVLASGNTIYF. The CDR3 DNA sequence: TGTGCCAGCAGTGACTCGGGGGTTCTTGCCTCTGGAAACACCATATATTTT. The V gene is TRBV2, the J gene TRBJ1-3; a possible D gene is TRBD1 (5 bases). This CDR3 is built from 17 residues. Deletions cut 3 bases from V and 0 bases from J, with 15 bases between. Germline V gene lookup returns CDR1 SNHLY and CDR2 FYNNEI.

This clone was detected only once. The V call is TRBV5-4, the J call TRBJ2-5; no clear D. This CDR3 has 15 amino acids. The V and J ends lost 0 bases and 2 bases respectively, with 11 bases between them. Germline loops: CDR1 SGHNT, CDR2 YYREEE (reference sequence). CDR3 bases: TGTGCCAGCAGCTTGGATCAGAACTATCAAGAGACCCAGTACTTC. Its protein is CASSLDQNYQETQYF.

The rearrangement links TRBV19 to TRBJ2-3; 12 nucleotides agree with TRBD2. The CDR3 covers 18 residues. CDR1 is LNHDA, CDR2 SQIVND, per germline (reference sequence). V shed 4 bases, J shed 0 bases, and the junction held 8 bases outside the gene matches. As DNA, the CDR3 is TGTGCCAGTAGTACCGGACTAGCGGGACCGGGTAGCACAGATACGCAGTATTTT. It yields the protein CASSTGLAGPGSTDTQYF.

CDR3 amino acids: CAPLGAGASYEQYF. Written as DNA, the CDR3 is TGTGCCCCTTTGGGGGCAGGGGCCTCCTACGAGCAGTACTTC. The chain links TRBV10-3 to TRBJ2-7, with D possibly being TRBD1 (6 bases). Trimming left V 11 bases short and J 0 bases short, with 17 bases between. The CDR3 totals 14 residues. Germline CDR1 ENHRY, CDR2 SYGVKD.

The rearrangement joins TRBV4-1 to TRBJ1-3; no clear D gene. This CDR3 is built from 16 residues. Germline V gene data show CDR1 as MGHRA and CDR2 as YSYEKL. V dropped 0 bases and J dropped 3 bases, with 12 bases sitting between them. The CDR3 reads CASSQERRSLGNTIYF. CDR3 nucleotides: TGCGCCAGCAGCCAAGAGAGGAGGTCTCTTGGAAACACCATATATTTT.

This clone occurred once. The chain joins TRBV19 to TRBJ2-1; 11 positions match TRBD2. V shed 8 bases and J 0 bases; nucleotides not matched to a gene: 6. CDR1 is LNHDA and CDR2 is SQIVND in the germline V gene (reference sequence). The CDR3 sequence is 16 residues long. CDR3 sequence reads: CASRWTSGPSYNEQFF. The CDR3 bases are TGTGCCAGTCGTTGGACTAGCGGGCCCTCCTACAATGAGCAGTTCTTC.

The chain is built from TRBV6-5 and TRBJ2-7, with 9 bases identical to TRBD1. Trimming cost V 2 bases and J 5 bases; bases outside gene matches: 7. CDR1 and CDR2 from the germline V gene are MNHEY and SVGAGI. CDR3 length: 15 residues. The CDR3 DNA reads TGTGCCAGCAGTTACGCGGGACAGGGCTTGAACGAGCAGTACTTC. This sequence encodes CASSYAGQGLNEQYF.

The DNA for the CDR3 is TGTGCCGGGGTTGGGAGGCCTGGAAACACCATATATTTT. It specifies CAGVGRPGNTIYF. V usage is TRBV30 and J usage is TRBJ1-3; no clear D. CDR3 length equals 13 residues. V was shortened by 8 bases and J by 2 bases, with 13 bases between the two germline ends. Germline assignment: CDR1 GTSNPN and CDR2 SVGIG (reference sequence).

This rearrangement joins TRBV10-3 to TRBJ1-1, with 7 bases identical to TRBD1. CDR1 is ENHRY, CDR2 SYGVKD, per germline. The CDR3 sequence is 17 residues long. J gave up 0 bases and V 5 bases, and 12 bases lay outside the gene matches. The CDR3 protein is CAISTGAPGYMNTEAFF. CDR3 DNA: TGTGCCATCAGTACAGGGGCGCCGGGTTATATGAACACTGAAGCTTTCTTT.

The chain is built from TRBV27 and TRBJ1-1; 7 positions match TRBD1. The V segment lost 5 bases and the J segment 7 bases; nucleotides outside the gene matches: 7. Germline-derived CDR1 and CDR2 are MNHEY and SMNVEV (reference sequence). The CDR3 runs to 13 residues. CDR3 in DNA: TGTGCCAGCAGTCGCCGACAGGGCCGTGAAGCTTTCTTT. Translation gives CASSRRQGREAFF.

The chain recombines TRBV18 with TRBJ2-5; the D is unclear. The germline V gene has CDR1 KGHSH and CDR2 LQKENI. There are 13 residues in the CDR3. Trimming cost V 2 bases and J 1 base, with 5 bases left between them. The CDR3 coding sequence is TGTGCCAGCTCACCAGGGCTCCAAGAGACCCAGTACTTC. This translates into CASSPGLQETQYF. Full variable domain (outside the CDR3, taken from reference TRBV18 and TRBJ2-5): NAGVMQNPRHLVRRRGQEARLRCSPMKGHSHVYWYRQLPEEGLKFMVYLQKENIIDESGMPKERFSAEFPKEGPSILRIQQVVRGDSAAYFCASSPGLQETQYFGPGTRLLVL.

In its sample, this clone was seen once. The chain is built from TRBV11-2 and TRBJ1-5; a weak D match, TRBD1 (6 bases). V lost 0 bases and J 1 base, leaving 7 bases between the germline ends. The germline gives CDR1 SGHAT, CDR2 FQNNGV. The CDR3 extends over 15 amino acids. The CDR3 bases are TGTGCCAGCAGCTTAGACAGGGGAAGCAATCAGCCCCAGCATTTT. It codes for CASSLDRGSNQPQHF.

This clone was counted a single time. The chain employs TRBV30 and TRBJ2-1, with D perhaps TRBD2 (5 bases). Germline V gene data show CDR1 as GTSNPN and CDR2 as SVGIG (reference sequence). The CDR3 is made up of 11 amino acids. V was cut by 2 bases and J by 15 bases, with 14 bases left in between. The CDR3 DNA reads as TGTGCCTGGAGTCCTAGCAAAATCTTGTTCTTC. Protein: CAWSPSKILFF.

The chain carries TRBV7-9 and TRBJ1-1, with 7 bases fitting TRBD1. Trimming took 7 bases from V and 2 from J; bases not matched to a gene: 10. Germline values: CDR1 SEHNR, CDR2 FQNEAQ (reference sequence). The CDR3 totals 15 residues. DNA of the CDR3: TGTGCCAGCACCCCCGAAGGGACAGTAAACACTGAAGCTTTCTTT. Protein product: CASTPEGTVNTEAFF.

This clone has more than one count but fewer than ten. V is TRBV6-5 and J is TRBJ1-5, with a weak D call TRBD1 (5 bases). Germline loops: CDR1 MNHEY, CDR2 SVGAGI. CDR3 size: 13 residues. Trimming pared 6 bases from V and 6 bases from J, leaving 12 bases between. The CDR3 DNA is TGTGCCAGCAGCCAAGGGGTAGGTCAGCCCCAGCATTTT. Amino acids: CASSQGVGQPQHF.

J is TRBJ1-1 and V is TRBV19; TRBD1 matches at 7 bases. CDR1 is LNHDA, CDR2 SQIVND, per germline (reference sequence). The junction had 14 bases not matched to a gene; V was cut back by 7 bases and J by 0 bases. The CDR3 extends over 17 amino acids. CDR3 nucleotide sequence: TGTGCCAGTAACCCTACACAGGGGTTTATAATGAACACTGAAGCTTTCTTT. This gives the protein CASNPTQGFIMNTEAFF.

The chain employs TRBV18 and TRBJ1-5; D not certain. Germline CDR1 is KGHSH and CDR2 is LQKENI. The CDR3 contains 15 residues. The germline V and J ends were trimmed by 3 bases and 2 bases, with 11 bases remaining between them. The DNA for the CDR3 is TGTGCCAGCTCACCGGAGGCCATGGGCAATCAGCCCCAGCATTTT. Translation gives CASSPEAMGNQPQHF.

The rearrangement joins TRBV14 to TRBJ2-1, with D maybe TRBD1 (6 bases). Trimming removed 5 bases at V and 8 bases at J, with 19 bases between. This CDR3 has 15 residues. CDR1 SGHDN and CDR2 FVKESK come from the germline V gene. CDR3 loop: CASSAVGGYFDEQFF. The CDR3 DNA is TGTGCCAGCAGCGCCGTTGGGGGCTATTTCGATGAGCAGTTCTTC.

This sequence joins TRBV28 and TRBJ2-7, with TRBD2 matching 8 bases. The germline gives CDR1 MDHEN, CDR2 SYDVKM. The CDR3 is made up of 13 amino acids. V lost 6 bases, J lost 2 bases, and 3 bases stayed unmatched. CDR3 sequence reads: CASRSGGTYEQYF. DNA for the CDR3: TGTGCCAGCAGATCGGGGGGGACCTACGAGCAGTACTTC.

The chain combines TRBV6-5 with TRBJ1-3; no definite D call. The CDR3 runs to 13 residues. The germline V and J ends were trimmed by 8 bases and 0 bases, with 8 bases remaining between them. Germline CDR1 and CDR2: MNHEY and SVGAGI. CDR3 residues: CASRRSSGNTIYF. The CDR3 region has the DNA TGTGCCAGCCGGAGGTCCTCTGGAAACACCATATATTTT.

CDR3 protein: CASSSPLGGPQDTQYF. In DNA form, the CDR3 reads TGTGCCAGCAGTTCCCCCCTGGGAGGGCCCCAAGATACGCAGTATTTT. The rearrangement links TRBV28 to TRBJ2-3, with TRBD2 identical over 7 bases. CDR1 MDHEN and CDR2 SYDVKM come from the germline V gene. The CDR3 consists of 16 residues. V lost 4 bases to trimming and J lost 5 bases; unmatched junction nucleotides: 12.

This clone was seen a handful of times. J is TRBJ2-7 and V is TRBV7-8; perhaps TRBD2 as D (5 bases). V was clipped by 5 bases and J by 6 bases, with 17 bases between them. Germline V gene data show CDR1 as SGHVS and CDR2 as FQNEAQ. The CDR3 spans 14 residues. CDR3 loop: CASSPLLAQLEQYF. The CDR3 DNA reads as TGTGCCAGCAGCCCCCTGCTAGCCCAACTCGAGCAGTACTTC.

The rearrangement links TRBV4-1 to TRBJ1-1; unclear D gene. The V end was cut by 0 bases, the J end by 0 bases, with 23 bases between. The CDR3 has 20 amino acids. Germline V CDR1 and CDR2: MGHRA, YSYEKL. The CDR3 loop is CASSQDGLGSLAAMNTEAFF. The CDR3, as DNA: TGCGCCAGCAGCCAAGATGGGTTGGGCAGTCTGGCCGCTATGAACACTGAAGCTTTCTTT.

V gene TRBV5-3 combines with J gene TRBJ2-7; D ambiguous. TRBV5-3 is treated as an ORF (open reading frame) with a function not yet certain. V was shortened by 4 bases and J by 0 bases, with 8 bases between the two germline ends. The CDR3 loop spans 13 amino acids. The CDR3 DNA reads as TGTGCCAGAAGCATAACGAGCTCCTACGAGCAGTACTTC. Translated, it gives CARSITSSYEQYF.

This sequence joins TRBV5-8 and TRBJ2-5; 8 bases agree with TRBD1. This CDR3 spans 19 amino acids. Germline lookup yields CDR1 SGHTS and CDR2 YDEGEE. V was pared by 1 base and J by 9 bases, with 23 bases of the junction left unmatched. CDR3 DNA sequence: TGTGCCAGCAGCTTGTGGATCAGGGGGCGAACCATATCAAGAGTGGCCCAGTACTTC. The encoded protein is CASSLWIRGRTISRVAQYF.

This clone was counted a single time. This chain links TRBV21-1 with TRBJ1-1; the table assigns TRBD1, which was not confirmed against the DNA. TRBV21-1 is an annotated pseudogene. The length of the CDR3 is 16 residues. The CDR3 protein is CASSKAGGDRKTEAFF. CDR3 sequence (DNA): TGTGCCAGCAGCAAAGCAGGGGGCGATCGGAAGACTGAAGCTTTCTTT.

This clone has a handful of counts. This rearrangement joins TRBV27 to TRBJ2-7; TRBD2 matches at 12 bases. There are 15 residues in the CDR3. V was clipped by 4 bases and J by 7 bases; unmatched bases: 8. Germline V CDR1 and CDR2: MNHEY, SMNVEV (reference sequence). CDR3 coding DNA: TGTGCCAGCAGTTCACTAGCGGGGGGACAGGGGGAGCAGTACTTC. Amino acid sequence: CASSSLAGGQGEQYF.

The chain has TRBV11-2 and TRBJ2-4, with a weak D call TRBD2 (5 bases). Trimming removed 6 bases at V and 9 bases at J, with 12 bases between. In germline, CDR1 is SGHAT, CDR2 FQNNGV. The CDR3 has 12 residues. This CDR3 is CASSSPGVIQYF. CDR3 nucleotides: TGTGCCAGCAGTTCACCCGGGGTCATTCAGTACTTC.